This record looks at one TCR beta chain sequence and its context. The V gene lost 5 bases and the J gene lost 7 bases, with 9 bases spanning the gap. CDR3 length: 13 residues. CDR1 SGHVS and CDR2 FNYEAQ come from the germline V gene. This record belongs to a study of blood T cell repertoires in COVID-19. Study-wide context: In each case, the material was cDNA or gDNA derived from T cells, B-cell-depleted T cells, or PBMCs.

In the authors' methods: Quantification of nucleated cells was approximated via reference gene primer amplification. Method: immunoSEQ multiplex PCR; TCRdb's copy keeps in-frame clones and lacks some. V, J and clone size reflect that table, while D and trimming were determined from the DNA. The sample has approximately 50,000 clones, 65% to 80% seen once; the top ten hold roughly 25%. The TCR comes from a man between 65 and 80 years old with acute or convalescent COVID-19. V usage is TRBV7-6 and J usage is TRBJ1-6; the D is unclear. The sample consisted of peripheral blood. The CDR3 DNA follows: TGTGCCAGCAGCCTGCAAAGCAATTCACCCCTCCACTTT. This translates into CASSLQSNSPLHF.